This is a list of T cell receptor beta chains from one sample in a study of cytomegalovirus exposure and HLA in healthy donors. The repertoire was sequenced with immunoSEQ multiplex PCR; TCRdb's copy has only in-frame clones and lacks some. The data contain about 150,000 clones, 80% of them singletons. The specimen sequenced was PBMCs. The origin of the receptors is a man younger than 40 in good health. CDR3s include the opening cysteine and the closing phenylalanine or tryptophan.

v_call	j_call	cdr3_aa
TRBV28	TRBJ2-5	CASTPLTHTGQYF
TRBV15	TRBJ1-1	CATSDMRNTEAFF
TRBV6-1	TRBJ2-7	CANDRGRPYEQYF
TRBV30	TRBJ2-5	CAWAGGETQYF
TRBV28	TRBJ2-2	CGCGRATPGELFF
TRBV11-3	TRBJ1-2	CANHAWSNYGYTF
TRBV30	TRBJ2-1	CAWSGRGANNEQFF
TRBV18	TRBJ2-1	CASSPPNSGRGTNEQFF
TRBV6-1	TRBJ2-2	CASSAWRSGELFF
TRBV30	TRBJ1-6	CAWSRPDTSSYNSPLHF
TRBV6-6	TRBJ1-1	CASRSGFGTEAFF
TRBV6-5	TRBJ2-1	CASSYERENNEQFF